Listed below are T cell receptor beta chains from one sample, sequenced in a study of OX40 agonist ivuxolimab in advanced cancers. Profiling relied on immunoSEQ multiplex PCR, and the TCRdb table lists in-frame clones only, not all of them. The sample lists about 36,000 clones, around 77% seen once, with 21% in the top ten. The starting material was CD4+ or CD8+ T cells sorted from blood, obtained in a trial of the OX40 agonist ivuxolimab. These receptors were obtained from an adult with an advanced solid tumor such as melanoma, head and neck, liver or kidney cancer. Each CDR3 is given with its conserved first and last residue. The D gene is left open where the match is weak. Only part of the rows carry a size: once, few, many, or a class if the clone is expanded.

clone_size: NA
v_call: TRBV2
j_call: TRBJ2-5
d_call: NA
cdr3_aa: CASSERPYQETQYF
cdr3_nt: TGTGCCAGCAGTGAAAGGCCGTACCAAGAGACCCAGTACTTC

clone_size: NA
v_call: TRBV7-8
j_call: TRBJ2-3
d_call: NA
cdr3_aa: CASSLRFTGSTDTQYF
cdr3_nt: TGTGCCAGCAGCTTAAGATTTACCGGTAGCACAGATACGCAGTATTTT

clone_size: medium-sized
v_call: TRBV30
j_call: TRBJ2-3
d_call: TRBD2
cdr3_aa: CAWSVLAGVGDTQYF
cdr3_nt: TGTGCCTGGAGCGTACTAGCGGGAGTGGGAGATACGCAGTATTTT

clone_size: few
v_call: TRBV28
j_call: TRBJ2-3
d_call: NA
cdr3_aa: CASVGVQISTDTQYF
cdr3_nt: TGTGCCAGCGTCGGGGTTCAAATTAGCACAGATACGCAGTATTTT

clone_size: once
v_call: TRBV6-4
j_call: TRBJ2-2
d_call: TRBD2
cdr3_aa: CASSDQIFSGTSGRRGGELFF
cdr3_nt: TGTGCCAGCAGTGACCAAATATTCTCCGGGACTAGCGGGAGACGTGGCGGGGAGCTGTTTTTT

clone_size: NA
v_call: TRBV5-4
j_call: TRBJ1-2
d_call: NA
cdr3_aa: CASTEAGITRGYTF
cdr3_nt: TGTGCCAGCACCGAAGCAGGGATAACACGTGGCTACACCTTC

clone_size: NA
v_call: TRBV13
j_call: TRBJ2-7
d_call: NA
cdr3_aa: CASSREGRYEQYF
cdr3_nt: TGTGCCAGCAGCCGCGAGGGGCGGTACGAGCAGTACTTC

clone_size: NA
v_call: TRBV19
j_call: TRBJ2-3
d_call: NA
cdr3_aa: CASSTTGRNTQYF
cdr3_nt: TGTGCCAGTAGTACGACTGGTAGGAATACGCAGTATTTT

clone_size: medium-sized
v_call: TRBV9
j_call: TRBJ2-7
d_call: NA
cdr3_aa: CASSSSTTNEQYF
cdr3_nt: TGTGCCAGCAGCTCATCGACGACGAACGAGCAGTACTTC

clone_size: NA
v_call: TRBV30
j_call: TRBJ2-3
d_call: NA
cdr3_aa: CAWSETIVTDTQYF
cdr3_nt: TGTGCCTGGAGCGAGACAATAGTCACAGATACGCAGTATTTT

clone_size: NA
v_call: TRBV11-2
j_call: TRBJ1-5
d_call: TRBD1
cdr3_aa: CASSPRTGNNQPQHF
cdr3_nt: TGTGCCAGCAGCCCACGGACAGGGAACAATCAGCCCCAGCATTTT

clone_size: NA
v_call: TRBV30
j_call: TRBJ2-7
d_call: NA
cdr3_aa: CAWSAGAVVVEQYF
cdr3_nt: TGTGCCTGGAGTGCCGGCGCCGTGGTGGTGGAGCAGTACTTC

clone_size: NA
v_call: TRBV7-9
j_call: TRBJ2-5
d_call: TRBD2
cdr3_aa: CASSFLAGLAGAIQYF
cdr3_nt: TGTGCCAGCAGCTTCTTAGCCGGACTAGCGGGAGCTATCCAGTACTTC

clone_size: NA
v_call: TRBV9
j_call: TRBJ2-3
d_call: NA
cdr3_aa: CASSAPPSTDTQYF
cdr3_nt: TGTGCCAGCAGCGCCCCCCCCTCTACAGATACGCAGTATTTT

clone_size: once
v_call: TRBV19
j_call: TRBJ2-1
d_call: TRBD2
cdr3_aa: CASSPSGRALGEQFF
cdr3_nt: TGTGCCAGTAGTCCAAGCGGGAGGGCCTTGGGGGAGCAGTTCTTC

clone_size: NA
v_call: TRBV10-3
j_call: TRBJ1-5
d_call: NA
cdr3_aa: CAISESGRAQHF
cdr3_nt: TGTGCCATCAGTGAGTCCGGGCGAGCCCAGCATTTT

clone_size: once
v_call: TRBV19
j_call: TRBJ2-3
d_call: TRBD2
cdr3_aa: CASSPGTTSTDTQYF
cdr3_nt: TGTGCCAGTAGTCCGGGGACTACTAGCACAGATACGCAGTATTTT

clone_size: NA
v_call: TRBV29-1
j_call: TRBJ1-4
d_call: TRBD1
cdr3_aa: CSVWDRGNEKLFF
cdr3_nt: TGCAGCGTATGGGACAGGGGGAATGAAAAACTGTTTTTT

clone_size: NA
v_call: TRBV6-5
j_call: TRBJ2-1
d_call: NA
cdr3_aa: CASSGDFEQFF
cdr3_nt: TGTGCCAGCAGTGGCGACTTTGAGCAGTTCTTC

clone_size: few
v_call: TRBV19
j_call: TRBJ2-1
d_call: NA
cdr3_aa: CASSIVGGGNEQFF
cdr3_nt: TGTGCCAGTAGTATAGTTGGGGGTGGGAATGAGCAGTTCTTC

clone_size: NA
v_call: TRBV13
j_call: TRBJ1-3
d_call: NA
cdr3_aa: CASSPADSGNTIYF
cdr3_nt: TGTGCCAGCAGCCCCGCGGACTCTGGAAACACCATATATTTT

clone_size: NA
v_call: TRBV5-4
j_call: TRBJ2-5
d_call: NA
cdr3_aa: CASSLPSSQETQYF
cdr3_nt: TGTGCCAGCAGCTTGCCCAGCTCCCAAGAGACCCAGTACTTC

clone_size: NA
v_call: TRBV7-6
j_call: TRBJ2-7
d_call: TRBD1
cdr3_aa: CASSFTGGHEQYF
cdr3_nt: TGTGCCAGCAGCTTCACAGGGGGCCACGAGCAGTACTTC

clone_size: NA
v_call: TRBV21-1
j_call: TRBJ2-7
d_call: NA
cdr3_aa: CASSKVQLAGWYEQYF
cdr3_nt: TGTGCCAGCAGCAAAGTGCAACTAGCGGGGTGGTACGAGCAGTACTTC

clone_size: NA
v_call: TRBV4-3
j_call: TRBJ1-2
d_call: NA
cdr3_aa: CASSQALRYGYTF
cdr3_nt: TGCGCCAGCAGCCAAGCGCTACGCTATGGCTACACCTTC

clone_size: NA
v_call: TRBV6-4
j_call: TRBJ2-1
d_call: TRBD2
cdr3_aa: CASSESSGAYNEQFF
cdr3_nt: TGTGCCAGCAGTGAGTCAAGCGGGGCTTACAATGAGCAGTTCTTC

clone_size: NA
v_call: TRBV7-8
j_call: TRBJ2-7
d_call: NA
cdr3_aa: CASSFTGSSYEQYF
cdr3_nt: TGTGCCAGCAGCTTCACAGGGAGCTCCTACGAGCAGTACTTC

clone_size: NA
v_call: TRBV5-1
j_call: TRBJ1-4
d_call: TRBD1
cdr3_aa: CASSLTGEREKLFF
cdr3_nt: TGCGCCAGCAGCCTCACAGGGGAAAGGGAAAAACTGTTTTTT

clone_size: once
v_call: TRBV6-6
j_call: TRBJ2-5
d_call: NA
cdr3_aa: CASSYNLQETQYF
cdr3_nt: TGTGCCAGCAGTTACAATCTTCAAGAGACCCAGTACTTC

clone_size: NA
v_call: TRBV4-1
j_call: TRBJ1-1
d_call: NA
cdr3_aa: CASSRTGIITEAFF
cdr3_nt: TGCGCCAGCAGCCGTACAGGGATAATAACTGAAGCTTTCTTT

clone_size: NA
v_call: TRBV4-1
j_call: TRBJ2-2
d_call: NA
cdr3_aa: CASSHSATGTGELFF
cdr3_nt: TGCGCCAGCAGCCATTCCGCCACAGGGACCGGGGAGCTGTTTTTT

clone_size: NA
v_call: TRBV9
j_call: TRBJ1-2
d_call: TRBD1
cdr3_aa: CASSSRTGDEYGYTF
cdr3_nt: TGTGCCAGCAGCTCTCGGACAGGGGATGAGTATGGCTACACCTTC

clone_size: NA
v_call: TRBV6-5
j_call: TRBJ2-4
d_call: NA
cdr3_aa: CASTLGNIQYF
cdr3_nt: TGTGCCAGCACCCTAGGAAACATTCAGTACTTC

clone_size: NA
v_call: TRBV2
j_call: TRBJ2-1
d_call: NA
cdr3_aa: CASSEGQARYNEQFF
cdr3_nt: TGTGCCAGCAGTGAAGGGCAGGCCCGGTACAATGAGCAGTTCTTC

clone_size: NA
v_call: TRBV7-2
j_call: TRBJ2-7
d_call: TRBD1
cdr3_aa: CASSLVVGQGYEQYF
cdr3_nt: TGTGCCAGCAGCTTAGTCGTGGGACAGGGGTACGAGCAGTACTTC

clone_size: NA
v_call: TRBV7-9
j_call: TRBJ2-3
d_call: TRBD2
cdr3_aa: CASSERGGNTDTQYF
cdr3_nt: TGTGCCAGCAGCGAGCGGGGGGGAAACACAGATACGCAGTATTTT

clone_size: few
v_call: TRBV5-6
j_call: TRBJ2-7
d_call: NA
cdr3_aa: CASSLGGVEQYF
cdr3_nt: TGTGCCAGCAGCTTGGGAGGGGTCGAGCAGTACTTC

clone_size: once
v_call: TRBV11-3
j_call: TRBJ2-3
d_call: NA
cdr3_aa: CASSRESHTQYF
cdr3_nt: TGTGCCAGCTCCCGGGAATCGCATACGCAGTATTTT

clone_size: NA
v_call: TRBV14
j_call: TRBJ1-6
d_call: TRBD1
cdr3_aa: CASSQISRVGQGWSPLHF
cdr3_nt: TGTGCCAGCAGCCAAATATCGCGGGTGGGACAGGGTTGGTCACCCCTCCACTTT

clone_size: NA
v_call: TRBV9
j_call: TRBJ2-5
d_call: TRBD1
cdr3_aa: CASSPRQGADSGETQYF
cdr3_nt: TGTGCCAGCAGCCCTCGGCAGGGGGCGGACAGTGGGGAGACCCAGTACTTC

clone_size: NA
v_call: TRBV5-5
j_call: TRBJ2-1
d_call: NA
cdr3_aa: CASSLEAASSYNEQFF
cdr3_nt: TGTGCCAGCAGCTTGGAGGCGGCGAGCTCCTACAATGAGCAGTTCTTC

clone_size: NA
v_call: TRBV14
j_call: TRBJ1-1
d_call: NA
cdr3_aa: CASSPWGTEAFF
cdr3_nt: TGTGCCAGCAGCCCTTGGGGGACTGAAGCTTTCTTT

clone_size: few
v_call: TRBV10-3
j_call: TRBJ1-2
d_call: TRBD1
cdr3_aa: CAISGSGQGALGYTF
cdr3_nt: TGTGCCATCAGTGGTTCGGGACAGGGGGCTCTTGGCTACACCTTC

clone_size: NA
v_call: TRBV5-1
j_call: TRBJ2-7
d_call: TRBD2
cdr3_aa: CASSLSLAGAFYEQYF
cdr3_nt: TGCGCCAGCAGCTTGTCCCTAGCGGGAGCATTCTACGAGCAGTACTTC

clone_size: medium-sized
v_call: TRBV4-2
j_call: TRBJ2-7
d_call: TRBD1
cdr3_aa: CASSVGQGAYEQYF
cdr3_nt: TGTGCCAGCAGCGTGGGGCAGGGGGCCTACGAGCAGTACTTC

clone_size: few
v_call: TRBV9
j_call: TRBJ2-1
d_call: TRBD2
cdr3_aa: CASSVEASGYNEQFF
cdr3_nt: TGTGCCAGCAGCGTAGAAGCTAGCGGCTACAATGAGCAGTTCTTC

clone_size: NA
v_call: TRBV28
j_call: TRBJ1-1
d_call: NA
cdr3_aa: CASSLSENTEAFF
cdr3_nt: TGTGCCAGCAGTTTATCCGAGAACACTGAAGCTTTCTTT

clone_size: NA
v_call: TRBV9
j_call: TRBJ2-6
d_call: NA
cdr3_aa: CASSELNSGANVLTF
cdr3_nt: TGTGCCAGCAGCGAACTGAACTCTGGGGCCAACGTCCTGACTTTC

clone_size: once
v_call: TRBV5-4
j_call: TRBJ2-2
d_call: TRBD2
cdr3_aa: CASSLLVSSGDTGELFF
cdr3_nt: TGTGCCAGCAGCTTGTTGGTCTCTAGCGGAGACACCGGGGAGCTGTTTTTT

clone_size: NA
v_call: TRBV27
j_call: TRBJ2-7
d_call: NA
cdr3_aa: CASSLRGGHYEQYF
cdr3_nt: TGTGCCAGCAGTTTAAGGGGTGGCCACTACGAGCAGTACTTC

clone_size: NA
v_call: TRBV9
j_call: TRBJ2-3
d_call: TRBD2
cdr3_aa: CASSVDGTSGRTDTQYF
cdr3_nt: TGTGCCAGCAGCGTAGACGGGACTAGCGGGAGGACAGATACGCAGTATTTT

clone_size: NA
v_call: TRBV6-6
j_call: TRBJ1-1
d_call: TRBD1
cdr3_aa: CASSYYKRTGTEAFF
cdr3_nt: TGTGCCAGCAGTTACTACAAGCGGACAGGCACTGAAGCTTTCTTT

clone_size: few
v_call: TRBV11-2
j_call: TRBJ2-1
d_call: TRBD2
cdr3_aa: CASSLELAGGNEQFF
cdr3_nt: TGTGCCAGCAGCTTAGAACTAGCGGGAGGGAATGAGCAGTTCTTC

clone_size: NA
v_call: TRBV5-4
j_call: TRBJ1-2
d_call: NA
cdr3_aa: CASSLTGYGYTF
cdr3_nt: TGTGCCAGCAGCTTGACAGGGTACGGCTACACCTTC

clone_size: NA
v_call: TRBV5-4
j_call: TRBJ2-7
d_call: TRBD2
cdr3_aa: CASSQETGTSGGLYEQYF
cdr3_nt: TGTGCCAGCAGCCAAGAGACGGGGACTAGCGGGGGGTTGTACGAGCAGTACTTC

clone_size: NA
v_call: TRBV9
j_call: TRBJ2-2
d_call: NA
cdr3_aa: CASSAWGGANTGELFF
cdr3_nt: TGTGCCAGCAGCGCCTGGGGGGGCGCGAACACCGGGGAGCTGTTTTTT

clone_size: NA
v_call: TRBV27
j_call: TRBJ2-7
d_call: NA
cdr3_aa: CASSLSGGLAYEQYF
cdr3_nt: TGTGCCAGCAGTTTATCGGGGGGACTTGCCTACGAGCAGTACTTC

clone_size: NA
v_call: TRBV7-8
j_call: TRBJ2-7
d_call: NA
cdr3_aa: CASSLSTGSEQYF
cdr3_nt: TGTGCCAGCAGCTTAAGTACAGGGAGCGAGCAGTACTTC

clone_size: NA
v_call: TRBV7-9
j_call: TRBJ2-7
d_call: TRBD1
cdr3_aa: CASSLGQGLYEQYF
cdr3_nt: TGTGCCAGCAGCTTGGGACAGGGGCTCTACGAGCAGTACTTC